These 11 T cell receptor beta chains originate from one sample sequenced in a study of shared clonotypes between healthy human individuals (dated by TCRdb to the early 2020s). For the CD8 naive samples, CD45RO-negative cells were positively selected for CCR7, yielding a CD45RA+CCR7+ population from which TemRA cells were excluded. The library was obtained by the immunoSEQ multiplex PCR assay. Imported from immuneACCESS, the table was reduced by TCRdb to in-frame sequences with V and J called. These copies leave out some clones; in studies compared against another copy, an unresolved V gene accounts for under half, and the cause of the remainder is not known. Present in this sample are some 2.1 million clones, just under 95% of which were seen just once. Jointly, the top ten make up over 1.5% of the sample. Sequencing was done on a sample of naive CD8+ T cells from PBMCs. The cell subset or site label, as the study defines it: CD45RA+CCR7+. The receptor source for this set is a man in his late teens or twenties in good health. Some clones in this sample may be carry-over from other donors' samples.

The chain combines TRBV7-9 with TRBJ1-5; 8 positions match TRBD1. The V and J ends lost 5 bases and 0 bases, in that order; junction bases with no gene match: 3. The CDR3 runs to 15 residues. The V gene's germline CDR1 is SEHNR and CDR2 FQNEAQ (reference sequence). CDR3 DNA sequence: TGTGCCAGCAGCGGACAGGGTTATAGCAATCAGCCCCAGCATTTT. This gives the protein CASSGQGYSNQPQHF. The full variable domain, completed using reference TRBV7-9 and TRBJ1-5, is DTGVSQNPRHKITKRGQNVTFRCDPISEHNRLYWYRQTLGQGPEFLTYFQNEAQLEKSRLLSDRFSAERPKGSFSTLEIQRTEQGDSAMYLCASSGQGYSNQPQHFGDGTRLSIL.

The J gene is TRBJ1-2, the V gene TRBV27; 10 bases match TRBD1. Trimming took 2 bases from V and 7 from J; bases not matched to a gene: 13. The CDR3 length is 17 residues. CDR1 is MNHEY, CDR2 SMNVEV, per germline (reference sequence). CDR3 loop: CASSLDGRDRGFGGYTF. CDR3 coding DNA: TGTGCCAGCAGTTTAGATGGCCGGGACAGGGGATTTGGTGGCTACACCTTC.

V gene TRBV7-8 combines with J gene TRBJ2-7; 8 bases are a match to TRBD2. The CDR3 is made up of 15 amino acids. Germline-derived CDR1 and CDR2 are SGHVS and FQNEAQ. V lost 4 bases, J lost 5 bases, and 10 bases stayed unmatched. The CDR3 sequence: CASSSMPGLENEQYF. In nucleotides, the CDR3 is TGTGCCAGCAGCTCTATGCCGGGACTAGAGAACGAGCAGTACTTC. Combining the CDR3 with reference TRBV7-8 and TRBJ2-7 gives the whole variable domain GAGVSQSPRYKVAKRGQDVALRCDPISGHVSLFWYQQALGQGPEFLTYFQNEAQLDKSGLPSDRFFAERPEGSVSTLKIQRTQQEDSAVYLCASSSMPGLENEQYFGPGTRLTVT.

This chain uses TRBV7-8 with TRBJ1-2, with 12 bases that match TRBD1. This CDR3 region has 15 residues. V was clipped by 5 bases and J by 8 bases; unmatched bases: 9. Per the germline V gene, CDR1 is SGHVS and CDR2 is FQNEAQ. The CDR3 bases are TGTGCCAGCAGCACCGGGACAGGGGGCGCGACCGGCTACACCTTC. Its translation: CASSTGTGGATGYTF.

This chain joins TRBV27 and TRBJ2-7, with TRBD2 matching over 10 bases. From germline, CDR1 is MNHEY and CDR2 SMNVEV (reference sequence). Germline trimming cut 3 bases from V and 2 bases from J; bases unmatched to any gene: 7. The CDR3 sequence is 16 residues long. The CDR3 loop is CASSFLLSGRAYEQYF. CDR3 coding DNA: TGTGCCAGCAGTTTCCTCCTAAGCGGGAGGGCCTACGAGCAGTACTTC.

The chain joins TRBV7-9 to TRBJ2-1, with a possible D match to TRBD1 (6 bases). Germline lookup yields CDR1 SEHNR and CDR2 FQNEAQ (reference sequence). This CDR3 comprises 13 residues. V was pared by 9 bases and J by 4 bases, with 13 bases between. CDR3 in DNA: TGTGCCAGGGACAGCCTTACTTACAATGAGCAGTTCTTC. It is translated as CARDSLTYNEQFF.

This chain joins TRBV4-1 and TRBJ1-1; D gene uncertain. Trimming took 8 bases from V and 0 from J, leaving 7 bases between them. This CDR3 has 12 amino acids. Germline CDR1 and CDR2: MGHRA and YSYEKL. CDR3 protein: CASSAMNTEAFF. The DNA of the CDR3 is TGCGCCAGCTCTGCTATGAACACTGAAGCTTTCTTT.

The chain combines TRBV9 with TRBJ2-2; D not resolved. V dropped 1 base and J dropped 6 bases, with 7 bases sitting between them. This CDR3 comprises 13 residues. Germline V gene sequence: CDR1 SGDLS, CDR2 YYNGEE. CDR3 DNA sequence: TGTGCCAGCAGCGTATATCAGGCCGGGGAGCTGTTTTTT. This encodes CASSVYQAGELFF.

Concerning this clone itself: Other DNA variants within this sample encode the same CDR3. The gene calls are TRBV27 and TRBJ2-1, with D maybe TRBD1 (5 bases). V was cut by 2 bases and J by 6 bases, with 8 bases left in between. This CDR3 is 13 amino acids long. CDR1 and CDR2 (germline): MNHEY, SMNVEV (reference sequence). CDR3 sequence reads: CASSLGRGNEQFF. In DNA form, the CDR3 reads TGTGCCAGCAGTTTAGGAAGGGGCAATGAGCAGTTCTTC.

Turning to this clone: The same CDR3 also results from other DNA sequences found in this sample. The CDR3 DNA is TGTGCCAGCAGCTTAGAAGGGTTCAACTATGGCTACACCTTC. Its protein product is CASSLEGFNYGYTF. V and J are TRBV7-9 and TRBJ1-2; no clear D. This CDR3 spans 14 amino acids. From germline, CDR1 is SEHNR and CDR2 FQNEAQ (reference sequence). V was trimmed by 1 base and J by 2 bases, leaving 8 bases between them.

V and J are TRBV7-9 and TRBJ1-5; D remains ambiguous. CDR3 length: 14 amino acids. Trimming took off 5 bases at V and 3 bases at J, with 11 bases between the two ends. Germline-derived CDR1 and CDR2 are SEHNR and FQNEAQ (reference sequence). CDR3 region: CASSTADTNQPQHF. The DNA of the CDR3 is TGTGCCAGCAGCACGGCAGACACCAATCAGCCCCAGCATTTT.